The sequence of this T cell receptor (beta chain) was determined in a study of T cells after yellow fever vaccination. The study, taken as a whole, reports: Highly abundant clonotypes carried over from the bulk population could end up in FACS-sorted repertoires as contaminants. The CD4 compartment and the CD8 compartment contained a small share of clonotypes in common.

This clonotype was counted many times. Its antigen remains unknown. V dropped 7 bases and J dropped 5; count of bases not matched to a gene: 5. The CDR3 runs to 12 residues. The germline V gene has CDR1 SNHLY and CDR2 FYNNEI. In TCRdb, the 5' RACE reads were re-called with MiXCR into one record per CDR3 protein. The sample has approximately 240,000 distinct CDR3 sequences; roughly 3.5% are singletons. The rearrangement links TRBV2 to TRBJ2-7, with TRBD1 matching 7 bases. The clonotype was recovered from a man in his late teens or twenties who received the YFV17D yellow fever vaccine. The sample consisted of PBMCs, taken 15 days after the yellow fever booster vaccination. DNA for the CDR3: TGTGCCAGCAAAACAGGGGTGAACGAGCAGTACTTC. It codes for CASKTGVNEQYF.